This entry concerns a single T cell receptor beta chain. This entry is derived from a study of technical replicates of blood from a handful of donors. Sequenced by immunoSEQ multiplex PCR; TCRdb stores in-frame clones only, minus some. The sample includes around 50,000 clones, roughly 95% seen only once; the top ten take under 0.45%. CDR3 length equals 15 residues. Trimming stripped 4 bases from V and 0 bases from J, with 12 bases between. Germline CDR1 and CDR2: MDHEN and SYDVKM. Material for sequencing was T cells isolated from PBMCs. The source of this sequence is a human donor in good health. The chain uses TRBV28 and TRBJ1-1; D is possibly TRBD1 (6 bases). The CDR3 sequence is CASSSPRDMNTEAFF. The CDR3 DNA follows: TGTGCCAGCAGTTCTCCGAGGGACATGAACACTGAAGCTTTCTTT.